This T cell receptor (beta chain) was retrieved from a study of T cell responses to AZD1222 COVID-19 vaccine. Overall study context: Second doses were pooled across both intervals (about 4 or about 12 weeks).

The repertoire was sequenced with immunoSEQ multiplex PCR; TCRdb's copy has only in-frame clones and lacks some. Here the sample spans 100,000 to 150,000 clones, 90% being singletons. With respect to this clone: Antigen unknown.

Broader study findings: Unmutated variant regions are reportedly targeted by nearly half of spike-specific TCRs. Following two doses of AZD1222, Spike-specific TCR breadth and depth rose. Among AZD1222 vaccinees, only five to seven were seropositive at baseline.

Germline-derived CDR1 and CDR2 are GTSNPN and SVGIG (reference sequence). This CDR3 has 14 amino acids. V lost 2 bases, J lost 5 bases, and 12 bases lay in between. V gene TRBV30 combines with J gene TRBJ1-4, with a weak D call TRBD1 (5 bases). The sequence came from an adult in good health. Sequenced here: peripheral blood, sampled on day 0 of AZD1222 vaccination. The CDR3 is CAWSTERGNEKLFF. Written as DNA, the CDR3 is TGTGCCTGGAGTACGGAAAGGGGCAATGAAAAACTGTTTTTT.